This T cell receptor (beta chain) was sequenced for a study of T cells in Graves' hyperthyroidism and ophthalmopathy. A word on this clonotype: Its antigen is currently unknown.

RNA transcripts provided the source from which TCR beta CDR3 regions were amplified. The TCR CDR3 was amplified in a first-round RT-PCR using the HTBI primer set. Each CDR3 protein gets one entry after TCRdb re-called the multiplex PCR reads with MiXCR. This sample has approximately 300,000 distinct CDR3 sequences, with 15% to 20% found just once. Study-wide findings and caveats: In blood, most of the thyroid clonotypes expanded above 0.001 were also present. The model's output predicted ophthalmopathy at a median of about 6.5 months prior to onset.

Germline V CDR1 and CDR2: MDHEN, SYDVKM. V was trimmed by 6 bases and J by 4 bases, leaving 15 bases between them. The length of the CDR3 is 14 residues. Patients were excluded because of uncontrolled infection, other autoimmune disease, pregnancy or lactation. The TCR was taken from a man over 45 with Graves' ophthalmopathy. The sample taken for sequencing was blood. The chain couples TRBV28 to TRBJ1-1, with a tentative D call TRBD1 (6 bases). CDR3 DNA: TGTGCCAGCAGGAGGGGGGGTTCGGGCACTGAAGCTTTCTTT. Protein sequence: CASRRGGSGTEAFF.